Each of the 6 T cell receptor beta chains below was sequenced from the same sample in a study of control samples from healthy donors and cancer patients. Produced via immunoSEQ multiplex PCR; TCRdb's table is partial and in-frame only. This table holds approximately 100,000 clones, about 81% found once. The sample comprised PBMCs. The receptors shown here come from a man in his 70s with lung cancer.

This chain links TRBV9 with TRBJ1-2; 11 nucleotides match TRBD1. CDR1 and CDR2 (germline): SGDLS, YYNGEE. V lost 0 bases, J lost 8 bases, and 9 bases stayed unmatched. The CDR3 consists of 16 residues. CDR3 protein: CASSVVGTGGLGGYTF. Here the CDR3 DNA reads TGTGCCAGCAGCGTAGTGGGGACAGGGGGATTGGGCGGCTACACCTTC.

V is TRBV19 and J is TRBJ1-5, with 7 nucleotides matching TRBD1. The J segment lost 5 bases and the V segment lost 3 bases, leaving 10 bases of the junction unmatched. The germline V gene has CDR1 LNHDA and CDR2 SQIVND (reference sequence). This CDR3 contains 16 residues. Here the CDR3 reads CASSITPAGGYQPQHF. The DNA for the CDR3 is TGTGCCAGTAGTATCACCCCTGCAGGGGGTTATCAGCCCCAGCATTTT.

The rearrangement links TRBV5-1 to TRBJ2-3; D remains unclear. The CDR3 is 14 amino acids. V lost 2 bases, J lost 0 bases, and 7 bases lay in between. Germline V gene data show CDR1 as SGHRS and CDR2 as YFSETQ. The CDR3 is CASSFIGSTDTQYF. The CDR3 bases are TGCGCCAGCAGCTTTATAGGGAGCACAGATACGCAGTATTTT.

The chain couples TRBV6-1 to TRBJ1-5; TRBD1 is a possible D gene (5 bases). Per the germline V gene, CDR1 is MNHNS and CDR2 is SASEGT. CDR3 length equals 14 residues. Trimming stripped 3 bases from V and 3 bases from J, with 9 bases between. Here the CDR3 reads CASSDARANQPQHF. CDR3 bases: TGTGCCAGCAGTGACGCCAGGGCCAATCAGCCCCAGCATTTT.

The J gene is TRBJ2-1, the V gene TRBV27; D perhaps matches TRBD2 (6 bases). The germline V gene encodes CDR1 MNHEY and CDR2 SMNVEV (reference sequence). The CDR3 is 13 residues long. Trimming left V 5 bases short and J 12 bases short, with 17 bases between. CDR3 sequence: CASSPSRLVRQFF. Here the CDR3 DNA reads TGTGCCAGCAGTCCCTCCCGACTAGTTCGGCAGTTCTTC.

This sequence joins TRBV10-1 and TRBJ1-1; 8 nucleotides line up with TRBD1. The CDR3 contains 14 residues. After removal of 5 bases from V and 7 bases from J, the junction contained 9 bases not matched to a gene. Germline CDR1 reads WNHNN; CDR2 reads SYGVQD (reference sequence). Here the CDR3 reads CASSPGGTGFEAFF. CDR3 sequence (DNA): TGCGCCAGCAGTCCTGGGGGGACAGGATTTGAAGCTTTCTTT.